This T cell receptor beta chain comes out of a study of blood T cells in healthy people across ages. The CDR3 spans 16 residues. J was trimmed by 5 bases and V by 5 bases; bases with no gene match: 11. Germline V gene lookup returns CDR1 KGHSH and CDR2 LQKENI. A second about 6 to 11 cycle PCR used barcoded and J-beta primers. A tag from a template-switch adaptor with 12 random nucleotides marked each cDNA molecule. TCRdb reprocessed the 5' RACE reads via MiXCR and lists one record per CDR3 protein. The sample has around 1,900,000 distinct CDR3 sequences, about two fifths seen once. On this clonotype itself: Its antigen is undetermined.

Findings of the study overall: Because sorting was not performed, PBMCs prevented conclusive naive versus antigen-experienced comparison. The authors considered diversity estimates from one million T cells to be underestimates. More naive CD4+ cells and higher diversity marked long-lived donors relative to aged donors.

The gene calls are TRBV18 and TRBJ2-1, with 8 positions matching TRBD2. The clonotype originates from a human donor in good health. The sequenced sample was blood. The CDR3 DNA sequence: TGTGCCAGCTCATCCCCCAGCGGGGGAAATAACAATGAGCAGTTCTTC. It translates to CASSSPSGGNNNEQFF.